The subject of this entry is one T cell receptor (beta chain). Its cognate antigen is unknown. This entry comes from a study of identical twins. Study findings and constraints: Findings came from cross-sectional statistics, without long-term follow-up of donors.

Healthy Caucasian individuals made up all the donors. TCRdb recomputed calls from the 5' RACE reads with MiXCR, one row per CDR3 protein. The sample lists over 500,000 distinct CDR3 sequences; roughly a fifth were seen once. The CDR3 is 14 residues long. Germline values: CDR1 DFQATT, CDR2 SNEGSKA (reference sequence). Trimming shortened V by 3 bases and J by 5 bases, and 17 bases separated the two germline ends. The same sample was also used in a study of T cells expressing NK-cell markers. In that study: Beta-chain profiling covered CD3+CD56+NKG2C+, CD3+CD56+NKG2C- and CD3+CD56-NKG2C+ sorted subsets. Four of the donors also had these clonotypes leading their CD3+CD56-NKG2C+ fraction.

This clonotype was sampled from a young woman in good health. Source material: CD4+ T cells sorted from blood. This chain links TRBV20-1 with TRBJ2-7, with a possible D match to TRBD2 (5 bases). This CDR3 is CSASTREVRNEQYF. CDR3 bases: TGCAGTGCTAGTACTAGGGAAGTCAGGAACGAGCAGTACTTC.